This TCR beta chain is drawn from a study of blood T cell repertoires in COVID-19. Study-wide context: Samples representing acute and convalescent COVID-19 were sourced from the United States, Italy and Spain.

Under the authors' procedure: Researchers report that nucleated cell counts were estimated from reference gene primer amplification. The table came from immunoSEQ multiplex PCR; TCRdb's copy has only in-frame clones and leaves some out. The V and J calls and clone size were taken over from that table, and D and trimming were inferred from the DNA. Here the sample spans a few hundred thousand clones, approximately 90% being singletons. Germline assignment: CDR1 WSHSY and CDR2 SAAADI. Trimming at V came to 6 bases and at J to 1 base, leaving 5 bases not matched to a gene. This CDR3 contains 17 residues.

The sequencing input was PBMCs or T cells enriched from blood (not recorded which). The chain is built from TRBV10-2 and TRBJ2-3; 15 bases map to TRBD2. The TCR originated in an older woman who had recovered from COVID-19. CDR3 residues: CASRGLAGGGGTDTQYF. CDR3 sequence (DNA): TGCGCCAGCAGGGGACTAGCGGGGGGAGGCGGCACAGATACGCAGTATTTT.